These 15 T cell receptor beta chains share one sample of origin, sequenced in a study of read filtering for tumor transcriptome and immune sequencing. From roughly 0.4 ug of RNA, a library with molecular barcoded alpha/delta and beta/gamma adaptors was made. Each CDR3 protein is one row after TCRdb ran MiXCR on the reads. The repertoire includes around 130,000 distinct CDR3 sequences, over 10% of them detected once, and approximately 10% sits in the top ten. Sample: a population of CD138-negative cells sorted from bone marrow. These TCRs come from a donor over 35 with multiple myeloma.

This clonotype has more than one count but fewer than ten. V and J are TRBV7-2 and TRBJ2-2, with 7 bases matching TRBD2. Losses at the gene ends were 5 bases for V and 3 bases for J; bases not matched to a gene: 6. CDR1 SGHTA and CDR2 FQGNSA come from the germline V gene. This CDR3 is built from 15 residues. Here the CDR3 DNA reads TGTGCCAGCAGCGGGGCGGGGAGGGACACCGGGGAGCTGTTTTTT. Translated, it gives CASSGAGRDTGELFF.

The chain combines TRBV30 with TRBJ1-6; D is unclear. CDR1 GTSNPN and CDR2 SVGIG come from the germline V gene (reference sequence). The CDR3 runs to 14 residues. With 2 bases removed from V and 7 bases from J, the gap between germline ends came to 12 bases. CDR3 sequence (DNA): TGTGCCTGGAGTTCGGGCCGCTTGAATTCACCCCTCCACTTT. It codes for CAWSSGRLNSPLHF.

This clonotype was seen ten or more times. The chain combines TRBV4-1 with TRBJ2-2; 10 bases map to TRBD2. The J segment lost 7 bases and the V segment lost 6 bases, leaving 11 bases of the junction unmatched. This CDR3 spans 16 amino acids. CDR1 and CDR2 (germline): MGHRA, YSYEKL. The CDR3 here is CASRLSGGASSGELFF. The DNA of the CDR3 is TGCGCCAGCAGGCTGAGCGGGGGGGCGTCAAGCGGGGAGCTGTTTTTT.

Concerning this clonotype itself: Only one base separates this from a far larger clonotype, so it likely reflects a read error. V usage is TRBV12-3 or TRBV12-4 and J usage is TRBJ2-1; 9 bases agree with TRBD1. The length of the CDR3 is 16 residues. CDR3 residues: CASSLGTGQGHNGQFF. CDR3 bases: TGTGCCAGCAGTTTGGGGACGGGACAGGGTCATAATGGGCAGTTCTTC.

The sample holds many counts of this clonotype. This rearrangement joins TRBV24-1 to TRBJ2-1, with D perhaps matching TRBD1 (6 bases). This CDR3 comprises 13 residues. Per the germline V gene, CDR1 is KGHDR and CDR2 is SFDVKD. The ends were cut back, 3 bases at V and 8 bases at J, with 10 bases in the middle. CDR3 DNA: TGTGCCACCAGTGATGGGGGCAGCGATGAGCAGTTCTTC. It is translated as CATSDGGSDEQFF.

Ten or more counts support this clonotype. The CDR3: CASREQGEGTEAFF. CDR3 coding DNA: TGTGCCAGCAGGGAACAGGGGGAAGGCACTGAAGCTTTCTTT. This chain uses TRBV28 with TRBJ1-1; 8 bases are shared with TRBD1. The CDR3 consists of 14 residues. Germline CDR1 MDHEN, CDR2 SYDVKM. Unmatched junction bases numbered 7, after V lost 6 bases and J lost 4 bases.

This clonotype showed up just once. The V and J genes are TRBV6-5 and TRBJ2-3, with 7 bases fitting TRBD1. The CDR3 runs 13 residues. V was clipped by 7 bases and J by 3 bases; unmatched bases: 4. Per germline, CDR1 MNHEY and CDR2 SVGAGI. The CDR3 nucleotides read TGTGCCAGCAATTTGGACAGGACAGATACGCAGTATTTT. Translating gives CASNLDRTDTQYF.

This clonotype has only a few counts. The chain carries TRBV7-9 and TRBJ2-7, with TRBD2 matching 7 bases. V dropped 5 bases and J dropped 1; count of bases not matched to a gene: 5. The germline gives CDR1 SEHNR, CDR2 FQNEAQ (reference sequence). This CDR3 comprises 14 residues. CDR3 sequence: CASSQSGGSYEQYF. DNA of the CDR3: TGTGCCAGCAGCCAGTCCGGGGGGTCCTACGAGCAGTACTTC.

This clonotype was recorded a few times. The gene calls are TRBV20-1 and TRBJ2-2; 7 positions match TRBD2. CDR1 is DFQATT and CDR2 is SNEGSKA in the germline V gene (reference sequence). The CDR3 runs 13 residues. J was trimmed by 3 bases and V by 7 bases; bases with no gene match: 5. DNA of the CDR3: TGCAGTGGTCAGGCGGGAGACACCGGGGAGCTGTTTTTT. Its translation: CSGQAGDTGELFF.

This clonotype was observed at least ten times. The DNA for the CDR3 is TGCAGCTGGACAGGGGGCGCCGAGGCCTACGAGCAGTACTTC. Its protein is CSWTGGAEAYEQYF. The rearrangement joins TRBV20-1 to TRBJ2-7; TRBD1 aligns across 11 bases. This CDR3 spans 14 amino acids. In germline, CDR1 is DFQATT, CDR2 SNEGSKA (reference sequence).

This clonotype has a handful of counts. CDR3 nucleotides: TGTGCCAGCAGTGGAATACAGGGGTATGGAAACACCATATATTTT. This sequence encodes CASSGIQGYGNTIYF. The chain recombines TRBV6-1 with TRBJ1-3, with 7 bases that match TRBD1. V dropped 4 bases and J dropped 3; count of bases not matched to a gene: 6. The CDR3 length is 15 residues. Germline values: CDR1 MNHNS, CDR2 SASEGT.

In this sample, this clonotype turned up many times. DNA of the CDR3: TGCAGTGCCTCAGATAGGGACAGGGGGCGCGAGCAGTACTTC. The encoded protein is CSASDRDRGREQYF. The chain employs TRBV20-1 and TRBJ2-7, with 12 bases matching TRBD1. Germline V CDR1 and CDR2: DFQATT, SNEGSKA (reference sequence). V lost 6 bases to trimming and J lost 6 bases; unmatched junction nucleotides: 9. The CDR3 consists of 14 residues.

The table lists this clonotype with many counts. V usage is TRBV19 and J usage is TRBJ2-5; 10 nucleotides align to TRBD2. Germline CDR1 is LNHDA and CDR2 is SQIVND (reference sequence). The CDR3 contains 15 residues. The ends lost 5 bases at V and 7 bases at J; junction bases unmatched: 10. CDR3 residues: CASSPVAGGQGTQYF. The CDR3 DNA follows: TGTGCCAGTAGTCCCGTAGCGGGGGGCCAGGGGACCCAGTACTTC. Looking up the rest from reference TRBV19 and TRBJ2-5 gives the full variable domain: DGGITQSPKYLFRKEGQNVTLSCEQNLNHDAMYWYRQDPGQGLRLIYYSQIVNDFQKGDIAEGYSVSREKKESFPLTVTSAQKNPTAFYLCASSPVAGGQGTQYFGPGTRLLVL.

The CDR3 loop is CATSDQRTGSSQPQHF. The CDR3 DNA reads TGTGCCACCAGTGATCAACGGACAGGGAGTAGTCAGCCCCAGCATTTT. The J gene is TRBJ1-5, the V gene TRBV24-1; 8 bases map to TRBD1. V dropped 3 bases and J dropped 6; count of bases not matched to a gene: 9. CDR3 size: 16 residues. The germline gives CDR1 KGHDR, CDR2 SFDVKD.

Ten or more counts support this clonotype. This chain connects TRBV5-1 to TRBJ2-5; D might be TRBD2 (5 bases). This CDR3 has 15 amino acids. The germline V and J ends were trimmed by 3 bases and 0 bases, with 12 bases remaining between them. Per the germline V gene, CDR1 is SGHRS and CDR2 is YFSETQ. The CDR3 reads CASSSQPGNQETQYF. The CDR3 nucleotides are TGCGCCAGCAGCTCCCAGCCGGGAAACCAAGAGACCCAGTACTTC.